This record concerns one TCR beta chain sequence. The data are from a study of technical replicates of blood from several donors. This CDR3 has 13 residues. J lost 7 bases, V lost 8 bases, and 5 bases had no gene match. Per germline, CDR1 SNHLY and CDR2 FYNNEI. Here immunoSEQ multiplex PCR was the method, and the copy in TCRdb shows in-frame clones only, minus some. This sample has 85,000 to 100,000 clones; approximately 95% occur once, and the top ten carry 0.2% to 0.25%. The chain carries TRBV2 and TRBJ1-6; 7 bases line up with TRBD1. The TCR sequence derives from a human donor in good health. Sequences were obtained from T cells isolated from PBMCs. CDR3 sequence: CASSPGGNSPLHF. The CDR3 nucleotides are TGTGCCAGCTCCCCAGGGGGGAATTCACCCCTCCACTTT.